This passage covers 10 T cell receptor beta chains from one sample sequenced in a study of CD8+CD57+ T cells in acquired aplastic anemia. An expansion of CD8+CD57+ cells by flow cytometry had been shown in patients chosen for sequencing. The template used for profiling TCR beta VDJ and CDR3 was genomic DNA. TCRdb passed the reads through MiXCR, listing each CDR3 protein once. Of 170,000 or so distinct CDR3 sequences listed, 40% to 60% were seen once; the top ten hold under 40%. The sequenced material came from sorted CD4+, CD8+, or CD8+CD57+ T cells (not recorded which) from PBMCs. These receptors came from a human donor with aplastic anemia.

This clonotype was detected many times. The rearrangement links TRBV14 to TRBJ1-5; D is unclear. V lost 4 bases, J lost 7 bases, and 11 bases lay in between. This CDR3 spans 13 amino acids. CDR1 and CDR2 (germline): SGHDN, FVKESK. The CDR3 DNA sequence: TGTGCCAGCAGCCCCTCTATCAGCCAGCCCCAGCATTTT. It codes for CASSPSISQPQHF. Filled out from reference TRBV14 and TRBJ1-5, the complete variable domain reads EAGVTQFPSHSVIEKGQTVTLRCDPISGHDNLYWYRRVMGKEIKFLLHFVKESKQDESGMPNNRFLAERTGGTYSTLKVQPAELEDSGVYFCASSPSISQPQHFGDGTRLSIL.

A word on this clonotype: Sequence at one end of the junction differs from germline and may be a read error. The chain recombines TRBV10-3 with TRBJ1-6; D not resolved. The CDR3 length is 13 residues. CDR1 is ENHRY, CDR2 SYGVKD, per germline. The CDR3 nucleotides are TGTGCCAGCAGTGGGTTAAAGAATTCACCCCTCCACTTT. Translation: CASSGLKNSPLHF.

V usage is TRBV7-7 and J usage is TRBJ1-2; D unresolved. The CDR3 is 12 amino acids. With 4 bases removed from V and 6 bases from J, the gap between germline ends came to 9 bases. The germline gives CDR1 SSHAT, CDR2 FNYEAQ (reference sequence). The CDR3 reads CASSSGIHGYTF. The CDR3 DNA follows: TGTGCCAGCAGCTCCGGGATTCATGGCTACACCTTC.

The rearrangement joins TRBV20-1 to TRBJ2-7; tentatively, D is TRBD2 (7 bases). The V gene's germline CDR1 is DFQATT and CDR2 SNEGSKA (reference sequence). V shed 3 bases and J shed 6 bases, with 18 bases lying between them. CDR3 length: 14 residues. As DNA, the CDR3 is TGCAGTGCTAGGGGCGGAGGGGGGGCAACCGAGCAGTACTTC. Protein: CSARGGGGATEQYF.

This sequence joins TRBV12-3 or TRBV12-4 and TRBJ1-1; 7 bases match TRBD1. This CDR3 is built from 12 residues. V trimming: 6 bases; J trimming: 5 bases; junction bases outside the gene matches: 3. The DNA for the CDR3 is TGTGCCAGCAGATTGACAGGGACTGAAGCTTTCTTT. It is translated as CASRLTGTEAFF.

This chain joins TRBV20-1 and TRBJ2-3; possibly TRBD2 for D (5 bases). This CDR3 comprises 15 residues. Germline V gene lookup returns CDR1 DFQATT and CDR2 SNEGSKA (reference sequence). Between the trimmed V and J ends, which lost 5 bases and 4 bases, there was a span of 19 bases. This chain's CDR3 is CSAPTPGGLADTQYF. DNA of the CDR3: TGCAGTGCTCCAACCCCAGGAGGCCTCGCAGATACGCAGTATTTT.

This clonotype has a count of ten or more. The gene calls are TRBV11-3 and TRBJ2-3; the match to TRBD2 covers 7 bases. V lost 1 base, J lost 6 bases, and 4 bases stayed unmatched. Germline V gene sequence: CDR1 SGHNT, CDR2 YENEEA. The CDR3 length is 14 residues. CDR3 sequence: CASSLVGGGDTQYF. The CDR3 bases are TGTGCCAGCAGCTTAGTCGGGGGAGGGGATACGCAGTATTTT.

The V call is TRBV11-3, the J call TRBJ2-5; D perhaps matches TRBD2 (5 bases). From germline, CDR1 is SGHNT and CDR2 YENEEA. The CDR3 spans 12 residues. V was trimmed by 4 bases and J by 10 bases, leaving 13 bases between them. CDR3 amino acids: CASSYMGSVQYF. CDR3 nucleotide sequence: TGTGCCAGCAGCTACATGGGTAGCGTCCAGTACTTC.

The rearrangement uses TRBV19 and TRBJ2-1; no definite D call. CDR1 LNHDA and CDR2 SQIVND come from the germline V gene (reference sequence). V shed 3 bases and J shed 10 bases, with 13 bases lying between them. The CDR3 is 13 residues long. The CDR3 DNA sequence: TGTGCCAGTAGTATCAACACCCAAGGAGAGCAGTTCTTC. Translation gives CASSINTQGEQFF.

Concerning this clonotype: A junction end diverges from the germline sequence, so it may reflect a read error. In DNA form, the CDR3 reads TGTGCCGCCAGTGAGGGATCCGCAACTAATGGAAAACTGTTTTTT. Translated: CAASEGSATNGKLFF. The chain carries TRBV24-1 and TRBJ1-4; the D is unclear. Germline CDR1 KGHDR, CDR2 SFDVKD. This CDR3 comprises 15 residues.